This T cell receptor (beta chain) was sequenced for a study of human T cells and chemical hapten exposure. Overall study context: Subjects had 2% DPC placed on roughly 2 cm by roughly 2 cm of upper inner arm skin for sensitization.

The CDR3 length is 13 residues. In germline, CDR1 is MNHEY, CDR2 SVGEGT. J was trimmed by 10 bases and V by 8 bases; bases with no gene match: 13. In this sample, this clonotype turned up many times. TCRdb re-analysed the RACE reads in MiXCR, keeping a single row per CDR3 protein. Seen here are around 120,000 distinct CDR3 sequences, around an eighth observed once, and the top ten hold roughly 2.8%. The sample's time point: pre-sensitization, week 0. Treatment denoted: therapeutic diphenylcyclopropenone sensitization with weekly scalp DPC. This TCR was sampled from a young woman with alopecia areata. Some clones in this sample may be carry-over from other donors' samples. The sequenced sample was whole blood, obtained in connection with sensitization to the hapten diphenylcyclopropenone (DPC). The gene calls are TRBV6-2 or TRBV6-3 and TRBJ1-1; TRBD1 matches at 7 bases. In DNA, the CDR3 is TGTGCCAGCGGATCTACAGGGGAAGTTGGAGCTTTCTTT. Translated: CASGSTGEVGAFF.